The 10 T cell receptor beta chains reported below all come from one sample, sequenced in a study of siplizumab effects on memory and regulatory T cells. Only in-frame clones appear in the TCRdb table, and some are missing; sequencing was by immunoSEQ multiplex PCR. The repertoire holds approximately 100,000 clones, 93% seen once, with around 0.15% in the top ten. Sequencing was done on a sample of non-Treg CD4+ T cells sorted from blood. These receptors were taken from a human donor in good health.

The chain recombines TRBV7-9 with TRBJ2-7; weak D call: TRBD2 (7 bases). This CDR3 spans 14 amino acids. Germline-derived CDR1 and CDR2 are SEHNR and FQNEAQ (reference sequence). V dropped 1 base and J dropped 2 bases, with 9 bases sitting between them. Here the CDR3 DNA reads TGTGCCAGCAGCTTAGGAGGGGGGGCCTACGAGCAGTACTTC. This encodes CASSLGGGAYEQYF.

CDR3 amino acids: CASSLRLAVYNEQFF. In DNA, the CDR3 is TGTGCCAGCAGCTTAAGACTAGCGGTCTACAATGAGCAGTTCTTC. J is TRBJ2-1 and V is TRBV7-9, with TRBD2 identical over 9 bases. Unmatched junction bases numbered 2, after V lost 2 bases and J lost 3 bases. CDR3 size: 15 residues. Germline V gene lookup returns CDR1 SEHNR and CDR2 FQNEAQ (reference sequence).

The rearrangement uses TRBV6-5 and TRBJ1-2; D is perhaps TRBD1 (5 bases). Per the germline V gene, CDR1 is MNHEY and CDR2 is SVGAGI. V was shortened by 5 bases and J by 3 bases, with 16 bases between the two germline ends. The CDR3 is made up of 15 amino acids. CDR3 sequence reads: CASSNRRGEYYGYTF. In DNA, the CDR3 is TGTGCCAGCAGTAACCGACGGGGGGAATACTATGGCTACACCTTC.

CDR3 sequence reads: CASRPSGVAETQYF. CDR3 DNA: TGCGCCAGCAGACCCTCCGGGGTCGCGGAGACCCAGTACTTC. The V gene is TRBV5-1, the J gene TRBJ2-5; tentative D call: TRBD2 (5 bases). The CDR3 is made up of 14 amino acids. V was clipped by 5 bases and J by 5 bases, with 16 bases between them. Germline V gene lookup returns CDR1 SGHRS and CDR2 YFSETQ.

V usage is TRBV7-2 and J usage is TRBJ2-3; D is uncertain. CDR1 is SGHTA, CDR2 FQGNSA, per germline. CDR3 length: 15 amino acids. Trimming pared 2 bases from V and 0 bases from J, leaving 9 bases between. CDR3 nucleotides: TGTGCCAGCAGCTTACGTGGACCCAGCACAGATACGCAGTATTTT. Residues: CASSLRGPSTDTQYF.

J is TRBJ2-7 and V is TRBV6-6; TRBD1 agrees at 7 bases. The CDR3 extends over 14 amino acids. Germline lookup yields CDR1 MNHNY and CDR2 SVGAGI (reference sequence). Trimming at V came to 2 bases and at J to 3 bases, leaving 4 bases not matched to a gene. CDR3 DNA: TGTGCCAGCAGTTACCAACAGGGGATCTACGAGCAGTACTTC. This encodes CASSYQQGIYEQYF.

The gene calls are TRBV5-4 and TRBJ1-4; D is ambiguous. Trimming cost V 0 bases and J 3 bases, with 9 bases left between them. The CDR3 loop spans 15 amino acids. Per the germline V gene, CDR1 is SGHNT and CDR2 is YYREEE (reference sequence). This CDR3 is CASSLGGSPNEKLFF. The CDR3 DNA follows: TGTGCCAGCAGCTTGGGAGGGTCCCCTAATGAAAAACTGTTTTTT.

The chain is built from TRBV20-1 and TRBJ2-7; tentatively, D is TRBD2 (6 bases). This CDR3 region has 10 residues. V was pared by 7 bases and J by 3 bases, with 7 bases between. From germline, CDR1 is DFQATT and CDR2 SNEGSKA (reference sequence). CDR3 sequence: CSVGLYEQYF. In nucleotides, the CDR3 is TGCAGTGTGGGACTCTACGAGCAGTACTTC.

The V gene is TRBV15, the J gene TRBJ1-5; weak D call: TRBD1 (5 bases). The CDR3 has 17 residues. CDR1 is LNHNV, CDR2 YYDKDF, per germline (reference sequence). Trimming cost V 7 bases and J 1 base, with 20 bases left between them. The CDR3 protein is CATNPQGGAGSNQPQHF. The CDR3 DNA reads TGTGCCACCAACCCCCAGGGTGGGGCTGGGAGCAATCAGCCCCAGCATTTT.

The chain couples TRBV4-2 to TRBJ2-3; 9 bases match TRBD2. Germline V CDR1 and CDR2: LGHNA, YNFKEQ. This CDR3 has 16 residues. Unmatched junction bases numbered 6, after V lost 4 bases and J lost 1 base. CDR3 bases: TGTGCCAGCAGCCCTGCAGAGCGGGGGGGCACAGATACGCAGTATTTT. Protein: CASSPAERGGTDTQYF.